The sequence of this TCR beta chain was determined in a study of PD-1 blockade in mismatch repair-deficient tumors. Data came from immunoSEQ multiplex PCR; TCRdb stores just in-frame clones and leaves some out. The sample has about 15,000 clones, less than 85% seen once; the top ten hold roughly 9.7%. From germline, CDR1 is SGHTA and CDR2 FQGTGA. Unmatched junction bases numbered 6, after V lost 1 base and J lost 0 bases. This CDR3 region has 18 residues. With respect to this clone: Its cognate antigen is unknown.

Regarding time point: roughly 11-day in vitro stimulation with candidate neoantigen peptide 5. The sequence came from an adult with mismatch repair-deficient cancer. The sequencing here drew on cells cultured in vitro, taken from a patient treated with pembrolizumab. The V and J genes are TRBV7-3 and TRBJ2-1, with TRBD2 identical over 10 bases. The CDR3 sequence is CASSLRAGGPRSYNEQFF. CDR3 sequence (DNA): TGTGCCAGCAGCTTAAGAGCGGGAGGGCCCCGCTCCTACAATGAGCAGTTCTTC. Complete variable domain (other parts from reference TRBV7-3 and TRBJ2-1): GAGVSQTPSNKVTEKGKYVELRCDPISGHTALYWYRQSLGQGPEFLIYFQGTGAADDSGLPNDRFFAVRPEGSVSTLKIQRTERGDSAVYLCASSLRAGGPRSYNEQFFGPGTRLTVL.